Below are 13 T cell receptor beta chains sequenced from a single sample in a study of blood T cell repertoires in COVID-19. Sequencing used immunoSEQ multiplex PCR; TCRdb keeps in-frame clones, though not all of them. Of tens of thousands of clones in the sample, approximately 87% are singletons; the top ten hold under 6%. Sequencing was performed on peripheral blood. All receptors come from an older woman with acute or convalescent COVID-19.

This clone was seen a single time. The rearrangement joins TRBV9 to TRBJ2-5; 12 bases are shared with TRBD2. Looked up from germline, CDR1 is SGDLS and CDR2 is YYNGEE. This CDR3 is 17 amino acids long. V dropped 3 bases and J dropped 2; count of bases not matched to a gene: 8. The CDR3 spells CASSASTSGGRQETQYF. The CDR3 region has the DNA TGTGCCAGCAGCGCATCTACTAGCGGGGGGCGGCAAGAGACCCAGTACTTC.

This chain joins TRBV6-2 or TRBV6-3 and TRBJ1-2, with 8 bases lining up with TRBD1. The V gene's germline CDR1 is MNHEY and CDR2 SVGEGT. The V and J ends lost 4 bases and 3 bases, in that order; junction bases with no gene match: 7. The CDR3 is 15 residues long. The CDR3 region has the DNA TGTGCCAGCAGTTCCGACAGGGGATCAGACTATGGCTACACCTTC. It translates to CASSSDRGSDYGYTF.

The genes are TRBV15 and TRBJ1-1, with TRBD1 matching 9 bases. Germline-derived CDR1 and CDR2 are LNHNV and YYDKDF (reference sequence). J was trimmed by 5 bases and V by 1 base; bases with no gene match: 11. The CDR3 is made up of 17 amino acids. This CDR3 reads CATSRALLRDRDTEAFF. Here the CDR3 DNA reads TGTGCCACCAGCAGAGCCCTCCTAAGGGACAGGGATACTGAAGCTTTCTTT.

The genes are TRBV6-5 and TRBJ1-2, with TRBD1 as a possible D gene (6 bases). This CDR3 spans 14 amino acids. The V and J ends lost 2 bases and 5 bases respectively, with 12 bases between them. Germline V CDR1 and CDR2: MNHEY, SVGAGI. CDR3 in amino acids: CASSYNRVGYGYTF. In DNA, the CDR3 is TGTGCCAGCAGTTACAACAGGGTAGGATATGGCTACACCTTC.

This sequence joins TRBV5-1 and TRBJ2-2; unclear D gene. V lost 0 bases and J 8 bases, leaving 11 bases between the germline ends. This CDR3 spans 14 amino acids. Germline loops: CDR1 SGHRS, CDR2 YFSETQ. The chain's CDR3 is CASSLEAFGGELFF. Here the CDR3 DNA reads TGCGCCAGCAGCTTGGAGGCGTTCGGGGGGGAGCTGTTTTTT.

This clone was found once. V is TRBV7-6 and J is TRBJ2-3, with TRBD2 identical over 7 bases. CDR1 is SGHVS, CDR2 FNYEAQ, per germline. With V trimmed by 1 base and J by 4 bases, 14 bases remained unmatched. There are 18 residues in the CDR3. The DNA for the CDR3 is TGTGCCAGCAGCTTAGGGAGTGTTGGCGGGAGTCCACCAGATACGCAGTATTTT. Its translation is CASSLGSVGGSPPDTQYF.

V usage is TRBV9 and J usage is TRBJ1-4; 11 bases align to TRBD1. Losses at the gene ends were 0 bases for V and 8 bases for J; bases not matched to a gene: 3. CDR3 size: 15 residues. Germline CDR1 SGDLS, CDR2 YYNGEE. As DNA, the CDR3 is TGTGCCAGCAGCGTAGGCGGGACAGGGGGAGAAAAACTGTTTTTT. It is translated as CASSVGGTGGEKLFF.

Written as DNA, the CDR3 is TGTGCCAGCAGCTCACTTACACAACAGAGTAACACTGAAGCTTTCTTT. Its protein product is CASSSLTQQSNTEAFF. This rearrangement joins TRBV5-6 to TRBJ1-1; D is ambiguous. V lost 3 bases to trimming and J lost 2 bases, with 17 bases between them. Germline loops: CDR1 SGHDT, CDR2 YYEEEE. CDR3 length equals 16 residues.

The rearrangement joins TRBV11-3 to TRBJ2-3; 9 bases agree with TRBD2. The CDR3 runs to 14 residues. V dropped 6 bases and J dropped 2; count of bases not matched to a gene: 3. Per the germline V gene, CDR1 is SGHNT and CDR2 is YENEEA. The DNA of the CDR3 is TGTGCCAGCAGTAGCGGGGGCGTCACAGATACGCAGTATTTT. Translation: CASSSGGVTDTQYF.

V is TRBV9 and J is TRBJ2-7; 9 bases align to TRBD1. CDR1 is SGDLS, CDR2 YYNGEE, per germline. The CDR3 is 16 residues long. V gave up 4 bases and J gave up 2 bases; unmatched junction bases: 10. The CDR3 sequence is CASSPTGGLTPYEQYF. CDR3 nucleotides: TGTGCCAGCAGCCCAACAGGGGGCCTGACCCCCTACGAGCAGTACTTC.

The chain couples TRBV3-1 (or the pseudogene TRBV3-2) to TRBJ2-3; D gene ambiguous. The CDR3 is 15 amino acids. V was clipped by 1 base and J by 2 bases, with 10 bases between them. Germline values: CDR1 LGHDT, CDR2 YNNKEL (reference sequence). The CDR3 here is CASSQARHITDTQYF. Written as DNA, the CDR3 is TGTGCCAGCAGCCAAGCGAGACACATCACAGATACGCAGTATTTT.

Of note for this clone: The junction departs from the called germline gene at one end, perhaps through a read error. V gene TRBV14 combines with J gene TRBJ1-3; TRBD1 matches 7 bases. The V gene's germline CDR1 is SGHDN and CDR2 FVKESK. This CDR3 has 15 residues. Written as DNA, the CDR3 is TGTGCCAGCAGTCAAGGACAGGCCCCTGGAAACACCATATATTTT. Translated: CASSQGQAPGNTIYF.

This clone was recorded a few times. V and J are TRBV5-1 and TRBJ1-2, with D unclear. The CDR3 totals 13 residues. V lost 2 bases to trimming and J lost 4 bases, with 9 bases between them. CDR1 and CDR2 (germline): SGHRS, YFSETQ. The CDR3 DNA reads as TGCGCCAGCAGCTTCGATCAGTCCTATGGCTACACCTTC. Protein product: CASSFDQSYGYTF.